Presented here are 14 T cell receptor beta chains from one specimen sequenced in a study of identical twins. TCRdb passed the 5' RACE reads through MiXCR, listing each CDR3 protein once. The data show some 900,000 distinct CDR3 sequences, 9% to 15% seen once. The sample also formed part of further work on yellow fever vaccine responses in identical twins.

Sample: PBMCs. The source of these receptors is a woman between 18 and 29 years old in good health.

This clonotype was seen ten or more times. CDR3 region: CASSFFSETQYF. The CDR3 coding sequence is TGTGCCAGCAGTTTTTTTTCGGAGACCCAGTACTTC. V is TRBV28 and J is TRBJ2-5; D is unclear. V was trimmed by 3 bases and J by 5 bases, leaving 7 bases between them. This CDR3 is built from 12 residues. Germline CDR1 and CDR2: MDHEN and SYDVKM.

V usage is TRBV7-2 and J usage is TRBJ1-2; 7 bases map to TRBD1. Germline CDR1 SGHTA, CDR2 FQGNSA. This CDR3 has 13 amino acids. V gave up 5 bases and J gave up 8 bases; unmatched junction bases: 8. The chain's CDR3 is CASSLGQLQGYTF. The CDR3 region has the DNA TGTGCCAGCAGCCTGGGACAGCTACAGGGCTACACCTTC.

To note about this clonotype: Germline is not matched at one junction end, which may reflect a read error. CDR3 DNA: TGCTGTGCTATGCAGGGGGCAAACCCTGGGGCCAACGTCCTGACTTTC. It translates to CCAMQGANPGANVLTF. V is TRBV20-1 and J is TRBJ2-6; 8 bases agree with TRBD1. The CDR3 is 16 amino acids. CDR1 is DFQATT and CDR2 is SNEGSKA in the germline V gene (reference sequence).

The genes are TRBV15 and TRBJ2-2; no definite D call. The germline V gene encodes CDR1 LNHNV and CDR2 YYDKDF (reference sequence). The CDR3 is 16 residues long. Trimming took off 0 bases at V and 1 base at J, with 9 bases between the two ends. CDR3: CATSRETPLNTGELFF. The CDR3 bases are TGTGCCACCAGCAGAGAGACACCCCTGAACACCGGGGAGCTGTTTTTT.

In this sample, this clonotype turned up a few times. V gene TRBV27 combines with J gene TRBJ2-3; D is uncertain. This CDR3 region has 14 residues. V was trimmed by 6 bases and J by 8 bases, leaving 18 bases between them. Germline CDR1 and CDR2: MNHEY and SMNVEV (reference sequence). CDR3: CASSPPGAFRTQYF. For the CDR3, the DNA is TGTGCCAGCAGCCCACCGGGTGCGTTTCGTACGCAGTATTTT.

This clonotype was detected a few times. V gene TRBV5-6 combines with J gene TRBJ1-3; TRBD1 matches 7 bases. V trimming: 3 bases; J trimming: 1 base; junction bases outside the gene matches: 1. The CDR3 covers 14 residues. The germline V gene encodes CDR1 SGHDT and CDR2 YYEEEE. CDR3 protein: CASSSGGSGNTIYF. As DNA, the CDR3 is TGTGCCAGCAGCTCAGGGGGGTCTGGAAACACCATATATTTT.

This clonotype was recorded a few times. V usage is TRBV7-9 and J usage is TRBJ1-1; D is undetermined. The CDR3 spans 13 residues. V was cut by 1 base and J by 10 bases, with 13 bases left in between. Germline CDR1 is SEHNR and CDR2 is FQNEAQ (reference sequence). The CDR3 coding sequence is TGTGCCAGCAGCTTAGACGGCCTGGGAGGAGCTTTCTTT. Its protein product is CASSLDGLGGAFF.

This clonotype was observed many times. The chain uses TRBV28 and TRBJ1-6, with D unresolved. CDR1 and CDR2 (germline): MDHEN, SYDVKM. This CDR3 spans 12 amino acids. The germline V and J ends were trimmed by 5 bases and 8 bases, with 7 bases remaining between them. The CDR3 DNA follows: TGTGCCAGCAGTAGCCGGGATTCACCCCTCCACTTT. Encoded protein: CASSSRDSPLHF.

V and J are TRBV10-2 and TRBJ2-1; 12 nucleotides match TRBD2. The CDR3 covers 12 residues. J gave up 16 bases and V 3 bases, and 4 bases lay outside the gene matches. Germline CDR1 WSHSY, CDR2 SAAADI. The CDR3 DNA sequence: TGCGCCAGCAGTGACGGACTAGCGGGGAGTTTCTTC. Its protein is CASSDGLAGSFF.

V gene TRBV6-1 combines with J gene TRBJ1-2, with D maybe TRBD1 (6 bases). CDR1 is MNHNS and CDR2 is SASEGT in the germline V gene. V shed 4 bases and J shed 4 bases, with 16 bases lying between them. The CDR3 contains 15 residues. Here the CDR3 reads CASSGNRVVGYGYTF. For the CDR3, the DNA is TGTGCCAGCAGTGGAAACAGGGTTGTTGGCTATGGCTACACCTTC.

This clonotype was detected only a few times. This sequence joins TRBV3-1 and TRBJ2-5; TRBD1 matches at 7 bases. The CDR3 sequence is 14 residues long. V lost 4 bases and J lost 5; bases outside the gene matches: 7. The germline CDR1 and CDR2 sequences are LGHDT and YNNKEL (reference sequence). The CDR3 DNA sequence: TGTGCCAGCAGCCTTGGAAGGGGGCCGGAGACCCAGTACTTC. Its translation is CASSLGRGPETQYF.

Ten or more counts support this clonotype. The rearrangement uses TRBV12-3 or TRBV12-4 and TRBJ1-4, with D unresolved. With 3 bases removed from V and 8 bases from J, the gap between germline ends came to 7 bases. CDR3 size: 12 residues. CDR3 nucleotide sequence: TGTGCCAGCAGTTTCTCGGGGGAAAAACTGTTTTTT. Its protein is CASSFSGEKLFF.

The gene calls are TRBV5-1 and TRBJ1-4, with a possible D match to TRBD1 (6 bases). V dropped 4 bases and J dropped 5 bases, with 12 bases sitting between them. Per germline, CDR1 SGHRS and CDR2 YFSETQ. CDR3 length: 14 amino acids. CDR3 nucleotide sequence: TGCGCCAGCAGCGTGGACAGAAGAAATGAAAAACTGTTTTTT. It codes for CASSVDRRNEKLFF.

This clonotype was picked up many times. The rearrangement links TRBV6-5 to TRBJ2-7; D is perhaps TRBD1 (6 bases). This CDR3 has 17 amino acids. Germline CDR1 reads MNHEY; CDR2 reads SVGAGI. Trimming shortened V by 2 bases and J by 0 bases, and 17 bases separated the two germline ends. The CDR3 here is CASSYGNRVGSSYEQYV. The DNA for the CDR3 is TGTGCCAGCAGTTACGGGAACAGGGTTGGGAGCTCCTACGAGCAGTACGTC.